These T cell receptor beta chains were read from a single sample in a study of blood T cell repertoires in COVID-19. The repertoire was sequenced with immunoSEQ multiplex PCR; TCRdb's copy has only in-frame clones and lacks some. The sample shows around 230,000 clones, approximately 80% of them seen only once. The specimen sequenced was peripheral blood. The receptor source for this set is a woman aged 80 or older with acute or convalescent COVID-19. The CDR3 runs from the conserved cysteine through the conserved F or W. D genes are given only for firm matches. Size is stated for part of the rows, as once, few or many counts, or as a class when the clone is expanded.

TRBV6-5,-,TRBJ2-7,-,CASSYTRSGEQYF,TGTGCCAGCAGTTACACCCGTTCGGGCGAGCAGTACTTC
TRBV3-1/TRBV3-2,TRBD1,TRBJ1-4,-,CASSPGTGGFEKLFF,TGTGCCAGCAGCCCAGGGACAGGGGGCTTTGAAAAACTGTTTTTT
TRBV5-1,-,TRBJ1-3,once,CASSLPSNTIYF,TGCGCCAGCAGCCTACCGAGCAACACCATATATTTT
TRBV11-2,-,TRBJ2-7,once,CASSYPQGYEQYF,TGTGCCAGCAGCTATCCACAGGGCTACGAGCAGTACTTC
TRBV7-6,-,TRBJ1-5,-,CASSAAIAYRDGQPQHF,TGTGCCAGCAGCGCCGCCATTGCCTACAGGGATGGTCAGCCCCAGCATTTT
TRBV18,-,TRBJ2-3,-,CASSPNTLARTDTQYF,TGTGCCAGCTCACCGAACACCCTTGCCCGCACAGATACGCAGTATTTT
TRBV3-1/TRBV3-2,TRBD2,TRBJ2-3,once,CASSQDTGTRDTQYF,TGTGCCAGCAGCCAAGACACCGGGACTAGAGATACGCAGTATTTT
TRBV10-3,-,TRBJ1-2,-,CAISEPQGAHYGYTF,TGTGCCATCAGTGAGCCGCAGGGTGCCCATTATGGCTACACCTTC
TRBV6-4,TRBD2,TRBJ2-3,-,CASSTGTSVTDTQYF,TGTGCCAGCAGCACCGGGACTAGCGTCACAGATACGCAGTATTTT
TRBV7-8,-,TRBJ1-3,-,CASSPRDSYSGNTIYF,TGTGCCAGCAGCCCACGGGACTCCTACTCTGGAAACACCATATATTTT
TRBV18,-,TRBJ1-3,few,CASSGQAGNTIYF,TGTGCCAGCTCAGGACAAGCTGGAAACACCATATATTTT
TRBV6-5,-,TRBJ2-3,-,CASMRDTQYF,TGTGCCAGCATGAGAGATACGCAGTATTTT
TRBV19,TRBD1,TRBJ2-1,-,CASSTRDRDGNEQFF,TGTGCCAGTAGTACCCGGGACAGGGATGGGAATGAGCAGTTCTTC
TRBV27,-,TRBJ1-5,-,CASSSGGESWWPQHF,TGTGCCAGCAGTTCGGGCGGGGAGTCGTGGTGGCCCCAGCATTTT
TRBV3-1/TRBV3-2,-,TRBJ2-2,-,CASSQGIQGQTGELFF,TGTGCCAGCAGCCAAGGTATCCAGGGTCAGACCGGGGAGCTGTTTTTT
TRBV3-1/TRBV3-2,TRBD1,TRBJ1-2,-,CASSQRQGVGYTF,TGTGCCAGCAGCCAGAGACAGGGGGTTGGCTACACCTTC
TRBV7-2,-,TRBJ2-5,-,CASSFTGGLWETQYF,TGTGCCAGCAGCTTTACGGGGGGCCTGTGGGAGACCCAGTACTTC
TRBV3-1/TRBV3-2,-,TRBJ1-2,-,CASSQTTGINNYGYTF,TGTGCCAGCAGCCAGACTACAGGGATCAATAACTATGGCTACACCTTC
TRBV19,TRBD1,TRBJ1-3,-,CASSVVGTGTIRSGNTIYF,TGTGCCAGTAGTGTGGTCGGGACAGGTACAATTCGCTCTGGAAACACCATATATTTT
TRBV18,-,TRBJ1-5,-,CASSPRTDSNQPQHF,TGTGCCAGCTCACCACGGACAGATAGCAATCAGCCCCAGCATTTT
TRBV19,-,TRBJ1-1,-,CASSMQGIIGTEAFF,TGTGCCAGTAGTATGCAGGGGATTATAGGCACTGAAGCTTTCTTT
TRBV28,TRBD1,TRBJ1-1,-,CASRGQGVITEAFF,TGTGCCAGCAGGGGACAGGGAGTGATCACTGAAGCTTTCTTT
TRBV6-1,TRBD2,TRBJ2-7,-,CASSDGSGGSYEQYF,TGTGCCAGCAGTGATGGTAGCGGGGGATCCTACGAGCAGTACTTC
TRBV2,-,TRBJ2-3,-,CASSPVQTGTDTQYF,TGTGCCAGCAGCCCCGTCCAAACCGGGACAGATACGCAGTATTTT
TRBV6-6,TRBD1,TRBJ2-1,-,CASSRTGDPYNEQFF,TGTGCCAGCAGCCGAACAGGGGATCCCTACAATGAGCAGTTCTTC
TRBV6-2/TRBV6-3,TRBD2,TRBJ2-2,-,CASRPSLAGTGELFF,TGTGCCAGCCGCCCCTCTTTAGCGGGGACCGGGGAGCTGTTTTTT
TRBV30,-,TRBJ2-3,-,CAWSGGVDTQYF,TGTGCCTGGAGTGGGGGGGTTGATACGCAGTATTTT
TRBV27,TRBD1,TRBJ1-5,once,CATRDSYSYSNQPQHF,TGTGCCACCCGGGACAGCTACAGCTATAGCAATCAGCCCCAGCATTTT
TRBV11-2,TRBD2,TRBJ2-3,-,CASSLAGGPADTQYF,TGTGCCAGCAGCTTAGCGGGGGGGCCGGCAGATACGCAGTATTTT
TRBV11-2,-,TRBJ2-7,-,CASSRAAQGYEQYF,TGTGCCAGCAGCCGAGCTGCCCAGGGCTACGAGCAGTACTTC
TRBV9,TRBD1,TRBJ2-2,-,CASSVSPFRTGNTGELFF,TGTGCCAGCAGCGTATCCCCTTTTAGGACAGGGAACACCGGGGAGCTGTTTTTT
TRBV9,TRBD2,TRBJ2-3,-,CASSVRAGGPDTQYF,TGTGCCAGCAGCGTAAGGGCGGGGGGACCAGATACGCAGTATTTT
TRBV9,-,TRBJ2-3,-,CASSVRGSDTQYF,TGTGCCAGCAGCGTACGGGGATCAGATACGCAGTATTTT
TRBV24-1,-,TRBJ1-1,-,CATRDGGSPSDEAFF,TGTGCCACCCGCGATGGAGGGTCCCCCTCCGATGAAGCTTTCTTT
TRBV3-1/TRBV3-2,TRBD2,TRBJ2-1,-,CASSQQWGLAGESSYNEQFF,TGTGCCAGCAGCCAGCAATGGGGACTAGCGGGGGAATCCTCCTACAATGAGCAGTTCTTC
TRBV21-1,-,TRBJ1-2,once,CASSKEVHRANYGYTF,TGTGCCAGCAGCAAAGAGGTTCACAGGGCTAACTATGGCTACACCTTC